The 16 T cell receptor beta chains listed next were all sequenced from one sample in a study of blood T cells in healthy people across ages. Primers used in a second PCR of roughly 6 to 12 cycles were a sample-barcoded 5' primer and a J-beta primer mix. TCRdb re-called the 5' RACE reads through MiXCR, storing one row per CDR3 protein. The table includes hundreds of thousands of distinct CDR3 sequences, roughly 56% detected once. Sequencing input: blood. The receptors stem from a man aged 35-49 years in good health.

The chain links TRBV29-1 to TRBJ2-1; no clear D gene. The CDR3 totals 13 residues. Germline values: CDR1 SQVTM, CDR2 ANQGSEA. The V gene lost 4 bases and the J gene lost 4 bases, with 11 bases spanning the gap. CDR3 region: CSVVWGGYNEQFF. DNA of the CDR3: TGCAGCGTTGTTTGGGGTGGATACAATGAGCAGTTCTTC.

The V call is TRBV12-3 or TRBV12-4, the J call TRBJ2-6; D not resolved. The CDR3 is 16 amino acids. The germline V and J ends were trimmed by 3 bases and 0 bases, with 9 bases remaining between them. The CDR3 sequence is CASSFDSLSGANVLTF. As DNA, the CDR3 is TGTGCCAGCAGTTTCGACTCCCTCTCTGGGGCCAACGTCCTGACTTTC.

This clonotype occurred a few times. The chain has TRBV6-2 or TRBV6-3 and TRBJ1-1, with D perhaps matching TRBD1 (6 bases). V was pared by 6 bases and J by 3 bases, with 20 bases between. The CDR3 is 16 residues long. Germline V gene data show CDR1 as MNHEY and CDR2 as SVGEGT. CDR3 amino acids: CASSYPTGSVDTEAFF. The CDR3 nucleotides are TGTGCCAGCAGCTATCCTACAGGGTCCGTGGACACTGAAGCTTTCTTT.

The chain employs TRBV10-3 and TRBJ2-5, with D unresolved. V lost 2 bases and J 1 base, leaving 20 bases between the germline ends. The CDR3 runs 18 residues. Germline CDR1 reads ENHRY; CDR2 reads SYGVKD. CDR3: CAISEREVGGVTQETQYF. The DNA of the CDR3 is TGTGCCATCAGTGAGCGCGAGGTTGGCGGAGTCACCCAAGAGACCCAGTACTTC.

The chain has TRBV6-2 or TRBV6-3 and TRBJ2-5, with D perhaps matching TRBD2 (6 bases). The CDR3 length is 15 residues. From germline, CDR1 is MNHEY and CDR2 SVGEGT. V gave up 2 bases and J gave up 11 bases, with 21 bases separating them. The CDR3 is CASSYGGSGYNEQYF. The DNA for the CDR3 is TGTGCCAGCAGTTACGGAGGGTCCGGGTACAATGAGCAGTACTTC.

The rearrangement links TRBV15 to TRBJ2-5; 10 nucleotides match TRBD2. Germline assignment: CDR1 LNHNV and CDR2 YYDKDF (reference sequence). The CDR3 has 17 residues. J lost 2 bases, V lost 2 bases, and 8 bases had no gene match. The CDR3 is CATSRRRTSGPQETQYF. Written as DNA, the CDR3 is TGTGCCACCAGCAGACGGCGGACTAGCGGTCCACAAGAGACCCAGTACTTC.

CDR3 in DNA: TGCAGCGTTGAAAGAGTCCAGAGCTCTGATGGAGGCTACACCTTC. The encoded protein is CSVERVQSSDGGYTF. The rearrangement joins TRBV29-1 to TRBJ1-2; D ambiguous. This CDR3 is built from 15 residues. Germline CDR1 is SQVTM and CDR2 is ANQGSEA. V lost 2 bases and J 8 bases, leaving 21 bases between the germline ends. Based on the CDR3 plus reference TRBV29-1 and TRBJ1-2, the full variable domain is SAVISQKPSRDICQRGTSLTIQCQVDSQVTMMFWYRQQPGQSLTLIATANQGSEATYESGFVIDKFPISRPNLTFSTLTVSNMSPEDSSIYLCSVERVQSSDGGYTFGSGTRLTVV.

The chain uses TRBV10-2 and TRBJ2-5; no clear D gene. Looked up from germline, CDR1 is WSHSY and CDR2 is SAAADI. The CDR3 length is 14 residues. Trimming pared 0 bases from V and 0 bases from J, leaving 5 bases between. The CDR3 DNA sequence: TGCGCCAGCAGTGAGTCACTAAACCAAGAGACCCAGTACTTC. This translates into CASSESLNQETQYF.

For this clonotype: A junction boundary mismatches the germline segment, possibly from a read error. This CDR3 is CASSLAGGIINEQFF. The CDR3 DNA follows: TGTGCCAGCAGCTTAGCGGGAGGGATAATTAATGAGCAGTTCTTC. The chain couples TRBV12-3 or TRBV12-4 to TRBJ2-1; the match to TRBD2 covers 11 bases. CDR3 length: 15 residues.

This clonotype was picked up a small number of times. The J gene is TRBJ2-3, the V gene TRBV7-3; TRBD2 might be the D (6 bases). Germline CDR1 reads SGHTA; CDR2 reads FQGTGA. The CDR3 loop spans 15 amino acids. V lost 5 bases to trimming and J lost 6 bases, with 18 bases between them. CDR3 sequence reads: CASSPSNGGIDTQYF. For the CDR3, the DNA is TGTGCCAGCAGCCCCAGTAATGGGGGGATCGATACGCAGTATTTT.

As for this clonotype: One junction end disagrees with the germline gene, perhaps due to a read error. V usage is TRBV3-1 and J usage is TRBJ2-3; 7 bases fit TRBD2. The CDR3 spans 14 residues. Germline V gives CDR1 LGHDT, CDR2 YNNKEL (reference sequence). The CDR3 is CASSHGAREDTQYF. CDR3 nucleotide sequence: TGTGCCAGTAGCCACGGCGCGCGGGAGGATACGCAGTATTTT.

The chain joins TRBV29-1 to TRBJ1-2; a weak D match, TRBD1 (5 bases). From germline, CDR1 is SQVTM and CDR2 ANQGSEA. This CDR3 is built from 14 residues. Between the trimmed V and J ends, which lost 3 bases and 4 bases, there was a span of 15 bases. The CDR3: CSVDLGGTAYGYTF. CDR3 nucleotide sequence: TGCAGCGTTGATCTTGGAGGGACGGCCTATGGCTACACCTTC. Looking up the rest from reference TRBV29-1 and TRBJ1-2 gives the full variable domain: SAVISQKPSRDICQRGTSLTIQCQVDSQVTMMFWYRQQPGQSLTLIATANQGSEATYESGFVIDKFPISRPNLTFSTLTVSNMSPEDSSIYLCSVDLGGTAYGYTFGSGTRLTVV.

This clonotype was seen a few times. The chain employs TRBV6-5 and TRBJ2-7, with 8 bases aligning to TRBD2. From germline, CDR1 is MNHEY and CDR2 SVGAGI. The J segment lost 4 bases and the V segment lost 2 bases, leaving 10 bases of the junction unmatched. The CDR3 length is 16 residues. CDR3 in DNA: TGTGCCAGCAGTTACACTAGACTAGCGCAGTCTTACGAGCAGTACTTC. Residues: CASSYTRLAQSYEQYF.

This clonotype was observed a single time. The CDR3 coding sequence is TGCAGTGCTAGAGAGGGGAGTTTCACAGATACGCAGTATTTT. This translates into CSAREGSFTDTQYF. The chain joins TRBV20-1 to TRBJ2-3; D perhaps matches TRBD2 (5 bases). Germline V gene lookup returns CDR1 DFQATT and CDR2 SNEGSKA (reference sequence). Trimming left V 0 bases short and J 2 bases short, with 9 bases between. This CDR3 spans 14 amino acids.

This clonotype appeared a few times. The rearrangement uses TRBV28 and TRBJ2-3; weak D call: TRBD2 (5 bases). V gave up 5 bases and J gave up 2 bases, with 11 bases separating them. The CDR3 extends over 14 amino acids. Looked up from germline, CDR1 is MDHEN and CDR2 is SYDVKM. CDR3 in amino acids: CASSPSGITDTQYF. Here the CDR3 DNA reads TGTGCCAGCAGTCCCTCGGGGATCACAGATACGCAGTATTTT.

The J gene is TRBJ2-5, the V gene TRBV20-1; D ambiguous. V was clipped by 3 bases and J by 3 bases, with 11 bases between them. Germline V gene sequence: CDR1 DFQATT, CDR2 SNEGSKA (reference sequence). The CDR3 is 13 amino acids. CDR3 coding DNA: TGCAGTGCTAGTAACCCTCAGGAAGAGACCCAGTACTTC. Its translation is CSASNPQEETQYF.